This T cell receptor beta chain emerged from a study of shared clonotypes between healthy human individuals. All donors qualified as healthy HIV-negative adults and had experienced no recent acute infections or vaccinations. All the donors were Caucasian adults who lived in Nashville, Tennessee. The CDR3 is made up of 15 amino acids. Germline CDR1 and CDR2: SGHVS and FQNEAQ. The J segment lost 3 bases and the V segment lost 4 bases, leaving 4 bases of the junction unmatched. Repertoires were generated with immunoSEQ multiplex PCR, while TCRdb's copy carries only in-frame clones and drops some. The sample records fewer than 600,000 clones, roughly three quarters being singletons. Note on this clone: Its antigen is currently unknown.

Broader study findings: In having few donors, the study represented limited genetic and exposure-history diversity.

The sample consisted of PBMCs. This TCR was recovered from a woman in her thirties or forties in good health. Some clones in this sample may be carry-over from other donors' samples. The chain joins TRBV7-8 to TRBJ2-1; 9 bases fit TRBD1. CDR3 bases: TGTGCCAGCAGCTCACAGGGGGCTAACTACAATGAGCAGTTCTTC. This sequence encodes CASSSQGANYNEQFF.